Following are 29 T cell receptor beta chains from one sample sequenced in a study of CD8+ T cells in alopecia areata. Extracted RNA was reverse transcribed into cDNA, the sequencing template. TCRdb's copy holds only in-frame clones and misses some; the assay was immunoSEQ multiplex PCR. The sample yields about 180,000 clones, around 60% seen once. Here the sequenced sample was CD4+ T cells sorted from blood, taken at week 0. All receptors come from a human donor with alopecia areata.

V is TRBV14 and J is TRBJ2-5, with D perhaps TRBD1 (6 bases). Germline V CDR1 and CDR2: SGHDN, FVKESK. There are 12 residues in the CDR3. Trimming pared 3 bases from V and 7 bases from J, leaving 9 bases between. The CDR3 DNA is TGTGCCAGCAGCCAGACAGGCAGGACCCAGTACTTC. As protein: CASSQTGRTQYF.

This clone was recorded a few times. The chain has TRBV27 and TRBJ2-7, with a tentative D call TRBD1 (7 bases). The V gene lost 11 bases and the J gene lost 6 bases, with 17 bases spanning the gap. CDR3 length: 12 residues. CDR1 is MNHEY, CDR2 SMNVEV, per germline (reference sequence). The CDR3 sequence is CAGQGGVSEQYF. Written as DNA, the CDR3 is TGTGCCGGGCAGGGGGGCGTTAGCGAGCAGTACTTC.

Only a few counts were recorded for this clone. This chain uses TRBV5-4 with TRBJ2-5; the match to TRBD1 covers 8 bases. Per germline, CDR1 SGHNT and CDR2 YYREEE (reference sequence). CDR3 length: 15 residues. The V gene end was trimmed by 5 bases and the J gene end by 5 bases; junction bases not matched to a gene: 11. CDR3 residues: CASRPGQGILETQYF. The CDR3 DNA reads TGTGCCAGCAGGCCTGGACAGGGAATTTTGGAGACCCAGTACTTC.

The V call is TRBV29-1, the J call TRBJ1-1; the D is unclear. The germline V gene encodes CDR1 SQVTM and CDR2 ANQGSEA. This CDR3 contains 13 residues. Trimming stripped 7 bases from V and 1 base from J, with 13 bases between. As DNA, the CDR3 is TGCAGCGGAAGGGCGGGTGGGAACACTGAAGCTTTCTTT. It codes for CSGRAGGNTEAFF.

The gene calls are TRBV7-9 and TRBJ1-2; 8 bases match TRBD1. The CDR3 extends over 14 amino acids. V trimming: 5 bases; J trimming: 4 bases; junction bases outside the gene matches: 6. The V gene's germline CDR1 is SEHNR and CDR2 FQNEAQ (reference sequence). The CDR3, as DNA: TGTGCCAGCAGCGCCGCCGGGACAGGCTATGGCTACACCTTC. It codes for CASSAAGTGYGYTF.

V is TRBV30 and J is TRBJ2-2, with 7 bases lining up with TRBD1. This CDR3 region has 14 residues. Germline V gives CDR1 GTSNPN, CDR2 SVGIG (reference sequence). The junction had 4 bases not matched to a gene; V was cut back by 2 bases and J by 4 bases. The CDR3 reads CAWSRDSGTGELFF. CDR3 in DNA: TGTGCCTGGAGTCGGGACAGTGGCACCGGGGAGCTGTTTTTT.

The genes are TRBV29-1 and TRBJ1-1; D is undetermined. The CDR3 sequence is 12 residues long. Germline-derived CDR1 and CDR2 are SQVTM and ANQGSEA. Between the trimmed V and J ends, which lost 5 bases and 1 base, there was a span of 8 bases. Here the CDR3 reads CSVRSPNTEAFF. The CDR3 nucleotides are TGCAGCGTTCGATCACCGAACACTGAAGCTTTCTTT.

There are a few counts of this clone. The V gene is TRBV29-1, the J gene TRBJ2-5, with 7 nucleotides matching TRBD2. The CDR3 loop spans 11 amino acids. Germline values: CDR1 SQVTM, CDR2 ANQGSEA. Trimming took 5 bases from V and 10 from J; bases not matched to a gene: 7. The CDR3 loop reads CSVRGSMDQYF. The CDR3 DNA sequence: TGCAGCGTTCGCGGGAGTATGGACCAGTACTTC.

The count of this clone is one. V gene TRBV9 combines with J gene TRBJ1-2; 7 nucleotides agree with TRBD1. Germline assignment: CDR1 SGDLS and CDR2 YYNGEE. The CDR3 spans 17 residues. J gave up 1 base and V 4 bases, and 13 bases lay outside the gene matches. DNA of the CDR3: TGTGCCAGCAGCCCAAATCCACAGGGGACGGGTAACTATGGCTACACCTTC. Amino acid sequence: CASSPNPQGTGNYGYTF. Based on the CDR3 plus reference TRBV9 and TRBJ1-2, the full variable domain is DSGVTQTPKHLITATGQRVTLRCSPRSGDLSVYWYQQSLDQGLQFLIQYYNGEERAKGNILERFSAQQFPDLHSELNLSSLELGDSALYFCASSPNPQGTGNYGYTFGSGTRLTVV.

The V call is TRBV4-1, the J call TRBJ1-5; D uncertain. The CDR3 length is 13 residues. V gave up 0 bases and J gave up 2 bases, with 2 bases separating them. Germline CDR1 is MGHRA and CDR2 is YSYEKL. The CDR3 loop is CASSQDRNQPQHF. The CDR3 bases are TGCGCCAGCAGCCAAGATCGCAATCAGCCCCAGCATTTT.

The rearrangement uses TRBV2 and TRBJ2-3; D unclear. Germline V CDR1 and CDR2: SNHLY, FYNNEI. This CDR3 region has 14 residues. Trimming removed 2 bases from V and 5 bases from J, with 11 bases in between. The CDR3 DNA follows: TGTGCCAGCAGTGAACCTTACTCAGGAGATACGCAGTATTTT. It encodes CASSEPYSGDTQYF.

The chain employs TRBV5-6 and TRBJ2-7, with TRBD2 matching 9 bases. Looked up from germline, CDR1 is SGHDT and CDR2 is YYEEEE. V was pared by 2 bases and J by 1 base, with 7 bases of the junction left unmatched. This CDR3 has 16 residues. In DNA form, the CDR3 reads TGTGCCAGCAGCTTTGGGCTAGCGGGGTTATCCTACGAGCAGTACTTC. Its protein product is CASSFGLAGLSYEQYF.

The chain links TRBV4-2 to TRBJ1-2; 7 bases are shared with TRBD1. The CDR3 runs 15 residues. Germline V CDR1 and CDR2: LGHNA, YNFKEQ. Losses at the gene ends were 0 bases for V and 4 bases for J; bases not matched to a gene: 5. CDR3 nucleotides: TGTGCCAGCAGCCAAGAGGCCGGACAGGCCTATGGCTACACCTTC. Encoded protein: CASSQEAGQAYGYTF.

V is TRBV19 and J is TRBJ2-3; 9 bases match TRBD2. This CDR3 region has 17 residues. With V trimmed by 2 bases and J by 0 bases, 6 bases remained unmatched. Looked up from germline, CDR1 is LNHDA and CDR2 is SQIVND (reference sequence). CDR3 in DNA: TGTGCCAGTAGTATACGGGCTAGCGGGACTAGCACAGATACGCAGTATTTT. This sequence encodes CASSIRASGTSTDTQYF.

This chain connects TRBV29-1 to TRBJ1-1; possibly TRBD1 for D (5 bases). CDR3 length: 12 residues. In germline, CDR1 is SQVTM, CDR2 ANQGSEA. The V end lost 5 bases, the J end lost 1 base, and 8 bases lay between the germline ends. CDR3 protein: CSVLGGNTEAFF. Here the CDR3 DNA reads TGCAGCGTTCTCGGGGGGAACACTGAAGCTTTCTTT.

The chain links TRBV7-9 to TRBJ2-5; 9 bases fit TRBD1. In germline, CDR1 is SEHNR, CDR2 FQNEAQ (reference sequence). The length of the CDR3 is 14 residues. Trimming at V came to 5 bases and at J to 4 bases, leaving 5 bases not matched to a gene. The CDR3 DNA reads TGTGCCAGCAGCCGGGACAGGGACACAGAGACCCAGTACTTC. Protein product: CASSRDRDTETQYF.

The rearrangement links TRBV6-6 to TRBJ1-2; TRBD1 matches at 9 bases. CDR1 and CDR2 from the germline V gene are MNHNY and SVGAGI (reference sequence). After removal of 5 bases from V and 6 bases from J, the junction contained 4 bases not matched to a gene. The CDR3 is 13 residues long. The CDR3: CASSLGQGNGYTF. The CDR3 nucleotides are TGTGCCAGCAGTCTGGGACAGGGTAATGGCTACACCTTC.

The chain has TRBV29-1 and TRBJ2-7, with D perhaps TRBD2 (5 bases). From germline, CDR1 is SQVTM and CDR2 ANQGSEA. The CDR3 extends over 13 amino acids. With 0 bases removed from V and 3 bases from J, the gap between germline ends came to 9 bases. The CDR3 spells CSVEDPGFYEQYF. The CDR3 DNA sequence: TGCAGCGTTGAAGATCCGGGGTTCTACGAGCAGTACTTC.

The chain has TRBV5-1 and TRBJ2-5, with D perhaps matching TRBD1 or TRBD2 (5 bases each). The CDR3 runs to 14 residues. V lost 0 bases to trimming and J lost 2 bases, with 8 bases between them. The germline V gene has CDR1 SGHRS and CDR2 YFSETQ. CDR3 DNA: TGCGCCAGCAGCTTGGGGGGGATTCAAGAGACCCAGTACTTC. Its translation is CASSLGGIQETQYF.

The genes are TRBV7-9 and TRBJ2-2, with D possibly being TRBD1 or TRBD2 (5 bases each). The CDR3 runs 16 residues. Germline V lookup: CDR1 SEHNR, CDR2 FQNEAQ (reference sequence). Trimming cost V 2 bases and J 0 bases, with 10 bases left between them. CDR3 protein: CASSLRDPANTGELFF. DNA for the CDR3: TGTGCCAGCAGCTTAAGGGACCCAGCGAACACCGGGGAGCTGTTTTTT. The full variable domain, with the rest looked up from reference TRBV7-9 and TRBJ2-2, is DTGVSQNPRHKITKRGQNVTFRCDPISEHNRLYWYRQTLGQGPEFLTYFQNEAQLEKSRLLSDRFSAERPKGSFSTLEIQRTEQGDSAMYLCASSLRDPANTGELFFGEGSRLTVL.

The genes are TRBV30 and TRBJ1-2; D ambiguous. V dropped 7 bases and J dropped 4 bases, with 1 base sitting between them. The germline V gene encodes CDR1 GTSNPN and CDR2 SVGIG (reference sequence). The CDR3 has 8 residues. In nucleotides, the CDR3 is TGTGCCTCCTATGGCTACACCTTC. As protein: CASYGYTF.

In this sample, this clone turned up a few times. The V gene is TRBV5-1, the J gene TRBJ2-3; D not certain. V dropped 1 base and J dropped 0 bases, with 6 bases sitting between them. The CDR3 spans 14 residues. Germline CDR1 reads SGHRS; CDR2 reads YFSETQ. The CDR3 nucleotides read TGCGCCAGCAGCTTGTCATCTAGCACAGATACGCAGTATTTT. Encoded protein: CASSLSSSTDTQYF.

The chain uses TRBV9 and TRBJ2-3; no clear D gene. The CDR3 spans 13 residues. Germline assignment: CDR1 SGDLS and CDR2 YYNGEE. Trimming removed 4 bases at V and 5 bases at J, with 11 bases between. The CDR3 loop is CASSHPSRDTQYF. The DNA of the CDR3 is TGTGCCAGCAGCCATCCGAGTCGAGATACGCAGTATTTT.

This chain links TRBV29-1 with TRBJ1-1; D remains unclear. This CDR3 comprises 12 residues. Trimming stripped 5 bases from V and 1 base from J, with 8 bases between. The V gene's germline CDR1 is SQVTM and CDR2 ANQGSEA. The CDR3 region has the DNA TGCAGCGTTTGTTGGGCGAACACTGAAGCTTTCTTT. Translating gives CSVCWANTEAFF.

The chain joins TRBV25-1 to TRBJ2-7, with D uncertain. CDR1 is MGHDK and CDR2 is SYGVNS in the germline V gene. Deletions cut 6 bases from V and 0 bases from J, with 12 bases between. The CDR3 has 14 residues. The CDR3 DNA is TGTGCCAGCAGGAGAGCAGGTGACTCCTACGAGCAGTACTTC. Its protein product is CASRRAGDSYEQYF.

The rearrangement joins TRBV9 to TRBJ2-1; tentative D call: TRBD1 (5 bases). Germline lookup yields CDR1 SGDLS and CDR2 YYNGEE. V lost 0 bases and J lost 9, with 13 bases in between. CDR3 size: 14 residues. In DNA form, the CDR3 reads TGTGCCAGCAGCGTAGACCATCTTGGGGCTGAGCAGTTCTTC. Its translation is CASSVDHLGAEQFF.

The chain is built from TRBV29-1 and TRBJ2-1; D is unresolved. With 1 base removed from V and 0 bases from J, the gap between germline ends came to 10 bases. The CDR3 is 15 amino acids. Germline CDR1 is SQVTM and CDR2 is ANQGSEA. The CDR3 bases are TGCAGCGTTGAAGCAAGAGCGAGCTCCTACAATGAGCAGTTCTTC. It yields the protein CSVEARASSYNEQFF.

This chain uses TRBV25-1 with TRBJ2-3, with TRBD2 matching over 8 bases. V lost 2 bases to trimming and J lost 5 bases; unmatched junction nucleotides: 3. Per the germline V gene, CDR1 is MGHDK and CDR2 is SYGVNS. The CDR3 spans 14 residues. CDR3 coding DNA: TGTGCCAGCAGTGAACCCAGCGGGGGAGATACGCAGTATTTT. It yields the protein CASSEPSGGDTQYF.

Many counts were recorded for this clone. CDR3 sequence reads: CASRTTGSGANVLTF. DNA for the CDR3: TGTGCCAGCAGAACAACAGGGTCTGGGGCCAACGTCCTGACTTTC. The rearrangement uses TRBV5-6 and TRBJ2-6; tentative D call: TRBD1 (6 bases). V lost 5 bases to trimming and J lost 1 base, with 10 bases between them. Germline V gives CDR1 SGHDT, CDR2 YYEEEE. The CDR3 has 15 residues.